This T cell receptor beta chain was recovered during a study of patients and donors after allogeneic stem cell transplantation. The V and J ends lost 5 bases and 2 bases, in that order; junction bases with no gene match: 4. The CDR3 is 14 amino acids. Looked up from germline, CDR1 is SEHNR and CDR2 is FQNEAQ (reference sequence). TCRdb itself ran the RT-PCR reads through MiXCR, one entry per CDR3 protein. The table includes fewer than 30,000 distinct CDR3 sequences, approximately 43% detected once. The TCR comes from a human donor who was either an allogeneic HSCT recipient or a stem cell or donor lymphocyte infusion donor (not recorded which). It is not recorded whose cells these are; they may come from a transplant donor. Sequenced sample: blood, either unsorted or a sorted T cell fraction (not recorded which). The chain uses TRBV7-9 and TRBJ1-1; 8 positions agree with TRBD1. This chain's CDR3 is CASSEQGGNTEAFF. CDR3 in DNA: TGTGCCAGCAGCGAACAGGGGGGCAACACTGAAGCTTTCTTT.